This T cell receptor (beta chain) came from a study of regulatory T cells in long-lasting Graves disease. This clonotype was seen only a few times. The antigen is unknown. Whole-study results and caveats: Repertoires from persistent disease leaned toward TRBV28, TRBJ1-2 and TRBJ2-5. Sampling was limited to peripheral blood rather than thyroid tissue.

This CDR3 is built from 12 residues. CDR1 MNHEY and CDR2 SVGEGT come from the germline V gene. Trimming left V 5 bases short and J 10 bases short, with 12 bases between. The time point denotes: newly diagnosed GD, antithyroid drugs for less than 3 months. Making the TCR library involved RNA that had been extracted from PBMCs. CDR3 regions were amplified by Arm-PCR using iRepertoire HTBI primers to build TCR beta libraries. Via MiXCR, TCRdb re-called the multiplex PCR reads, giving one row per CDR3 protein. The sample carries 350,000 to 550,000 distinct CDR3 sequences, roughly 15% recorded once. The same sample was also studied in work on T cells in Graves' hyperthyroidism and ophthalmopathy. That paper states: The HTBI primer set was used in a first-round RT-PCR of the TCR CDR3.

The TCR comes from a woman between 45 and 65 years old with Graves disease. The chain recombines TRBV6-2 or TRBV6-3 with TRBJ2-1; D uncertain. The specimen was peripheral blood mononuclear cells (PBMCs), collected at new diagnosis, from a patient treated with antithyroid drugs. The CDR3 nucleotides are TGTGCCAGCAGTGAAACCCCCTACGAGCAGTTCTTC. Its protein product is CASSETPYEQFF.